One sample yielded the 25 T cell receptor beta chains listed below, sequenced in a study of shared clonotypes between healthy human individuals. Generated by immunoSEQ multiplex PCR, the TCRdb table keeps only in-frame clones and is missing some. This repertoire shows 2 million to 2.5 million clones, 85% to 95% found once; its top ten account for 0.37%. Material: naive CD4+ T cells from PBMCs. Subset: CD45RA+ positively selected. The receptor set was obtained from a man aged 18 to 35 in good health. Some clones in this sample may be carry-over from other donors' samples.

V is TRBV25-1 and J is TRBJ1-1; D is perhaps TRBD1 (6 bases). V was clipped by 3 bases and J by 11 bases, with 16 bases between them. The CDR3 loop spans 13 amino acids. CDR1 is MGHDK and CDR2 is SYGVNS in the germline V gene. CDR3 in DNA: TGTGCCAGCAGTGAGGTAACAGGGCCGCGGGCTTTCTTT. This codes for CASSEVTGPRAFF.

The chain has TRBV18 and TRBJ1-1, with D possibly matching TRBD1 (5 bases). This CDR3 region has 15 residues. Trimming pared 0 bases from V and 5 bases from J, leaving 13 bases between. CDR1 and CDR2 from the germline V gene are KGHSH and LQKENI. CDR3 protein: CASSPPGTSRTEAFF. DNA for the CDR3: TGTGCCAGCTCACCACCTGGGACTTCCCGTACTGAAGCTTTCTTT.

In DNA form, the CDR3 reads TGTGCCAGCTCACCGGAGGTTACGGGGTACGAGCAGTACTTC. Translated, it gives CASSPEVTGYEQYF. The chain uses TRBV18 and TRBJ2-7; the D gene is possibly TRBD2 (5 bases). The germline V gene has CDR1 KGHSH and CDR2 LQKENI. The V end was cut by 3 bases, the J end by 4 bases, with 13 bases between. There are 14 residues in the CDR3. Looking up the rest from reference TRBV18 and TRBJ2-7 gives the full variable domain: NAGVMQNPRHLVRRRGQEARLRCSPMKGHSHVYWYRQLPEEGLKFMVYLQKENIIDESGMPKERFSAEFPKEGPSILRIQQVVRGDSAAYFCASSPEVTGYEQYFGPGTRLTVT.

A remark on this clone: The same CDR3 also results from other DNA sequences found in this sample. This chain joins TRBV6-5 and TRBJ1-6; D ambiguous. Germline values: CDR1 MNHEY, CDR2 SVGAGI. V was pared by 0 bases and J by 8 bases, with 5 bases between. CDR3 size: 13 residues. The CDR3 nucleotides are TGTGCCAGCAGTTACTCTCGGGATTCACCCCTCCACTTT. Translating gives CASSYSRDSPLHF.

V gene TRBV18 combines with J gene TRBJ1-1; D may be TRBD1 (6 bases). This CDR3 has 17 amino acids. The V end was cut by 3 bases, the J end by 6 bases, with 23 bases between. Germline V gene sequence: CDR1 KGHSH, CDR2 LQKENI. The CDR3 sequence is CASSPWGPGHRTAEAFF. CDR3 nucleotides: TGTGCCAGCTCACCCTGGGGGCCCGGCCACCGTACCGCTGAAGCTTTCTTT.

In nucleotides, the CDR3 is TGTGCCAACACTGGGACAGAGGGGGAGACCCAGTACTTC. Protein product: CANTGTEGETQYF. The V and J genes are TRBV7-9 and TRBJ2-5; 7 bases fit TRBD1. Trimming at V came to 10 bases and at J to 5 bases, leaving 10 bases not matched to a gene. The CDR3 runs 13 residues. Germline V gives CDR1 SEHNR, CDR2 FQNEAQ (reference sequence). The whole variable domain, filled in from reference TRBV7-9 and TRBJ2-5, reads DTGVSQNPRHKITKRGQNVTFRCDPISEHNRLYWYRQTLGQGPEFLTYFQNEAQLEKSRLLSDRFSAERPKGSFSTLEIQRTEQGDSAMYLCANTGTEGETQYFGPGTRLLVL.

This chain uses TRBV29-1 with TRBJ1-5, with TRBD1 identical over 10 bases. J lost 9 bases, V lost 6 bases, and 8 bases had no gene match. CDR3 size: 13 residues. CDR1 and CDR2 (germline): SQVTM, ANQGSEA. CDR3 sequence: CSVGQGVPGPQHF. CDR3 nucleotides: TGCAGCGTCGGACAGGGGGTCCCTGGGCCCCAGCATTTT.

The CDR3 here is CASSLERQGAGNTIYF. In DNA form, the CDR3 reads TGTGCCAGCAGCTTAGAACGACAGGGGGCCGGAAACACCATATATTTT. This chain links TRBV11-2 with TRBJ1-3; TRBD1 matches 10 bases. The CDR3 sequence is 16 residues long. Germline V lookup: CDR1 SGHAT, CDR2 FQNNGV. J lost 4 bases, V lost 0 bases, and 3 bases had no gene match. Looking up the rest from reference TRBV11-2 and TRBJ1-3 gives the full variable domain: EAGVAQSPRYKIIEKRQSVAFWCNPISGHATLYWYQQILGQGPKLLIQFQNNGVVDDSQLPKDRFSAERLKGVDSTLKIQPAKLEDSAVYLCASSLERQGAGNTIYFGEGSWLTVV.

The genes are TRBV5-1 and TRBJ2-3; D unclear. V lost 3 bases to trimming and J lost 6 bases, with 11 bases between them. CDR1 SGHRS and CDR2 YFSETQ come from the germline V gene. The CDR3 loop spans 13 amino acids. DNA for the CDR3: TGCGCCAGCAGCTCATCTAGTTCGGATACGCAGTATTTT. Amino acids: CASSSSSSDTQYF.

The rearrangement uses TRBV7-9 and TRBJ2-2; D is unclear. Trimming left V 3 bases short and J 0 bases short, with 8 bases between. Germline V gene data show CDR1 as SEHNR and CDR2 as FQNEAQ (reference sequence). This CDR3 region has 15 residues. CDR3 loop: CASSFSVTNTGELFF. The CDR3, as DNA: TGTGCCAGCAGCTTCTCTGTCACGAACACCGGGGAGCTGTTTTTT.

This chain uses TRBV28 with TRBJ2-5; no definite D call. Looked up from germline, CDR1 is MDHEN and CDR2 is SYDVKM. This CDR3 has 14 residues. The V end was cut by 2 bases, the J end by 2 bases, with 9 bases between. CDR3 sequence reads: CASSLLGRQETQYF. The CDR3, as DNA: TGTGCCAGCAGTTTACTGGGCAGACAAGAGACCCAGTACTTC.

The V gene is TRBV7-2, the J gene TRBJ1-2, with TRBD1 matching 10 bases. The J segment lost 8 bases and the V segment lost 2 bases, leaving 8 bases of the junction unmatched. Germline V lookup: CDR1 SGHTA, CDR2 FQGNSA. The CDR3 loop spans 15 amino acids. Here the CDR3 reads CASSLIRDRGGGYTF. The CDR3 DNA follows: TGTGCCAGCAGCTTAATTCGGGACAGGGGTGGGGGCTACACCTTC.

CDR3 nucleotide sequence: TGTGCCAGCAGTGACCGGGACAGGGGCGGCTACACCTTC. It encodes CASSDRDRGGYTF. The chain is built from TRBV6-4 and TRBJ1-2, with 10 bases fitting TRBD1. V gave up 2 bases and J gave up 8 bases; unmatched junction bases: 2. The CDR3 spans 13 residues. The germline V gene has CDR1 MRHNA and CDR2 SNTAGT.

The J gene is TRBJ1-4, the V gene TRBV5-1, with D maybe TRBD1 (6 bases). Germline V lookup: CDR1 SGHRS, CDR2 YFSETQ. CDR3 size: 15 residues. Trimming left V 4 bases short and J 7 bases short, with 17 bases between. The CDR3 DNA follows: TGCGCCAGCAGCCCCGCCGGGACACGGGGTGAAAAACTGTTTTTT. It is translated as CASSPAGTRGEKLFF.

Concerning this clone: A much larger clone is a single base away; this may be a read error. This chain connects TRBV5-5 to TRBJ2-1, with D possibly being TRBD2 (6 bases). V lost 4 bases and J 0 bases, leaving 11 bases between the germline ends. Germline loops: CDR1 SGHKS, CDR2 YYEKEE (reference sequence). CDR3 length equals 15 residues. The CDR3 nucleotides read TGTGCCAGCAGCGTTAGCGGCAGCTCCTACAATGAGCAGTTCTTC. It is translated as CASSVSGSSYNEQFF. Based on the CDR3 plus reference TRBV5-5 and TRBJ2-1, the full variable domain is DAGVTQSPTHLIKTRGQQVTLRCSPISGHKSVSWYQQVLGQGPQFIFQYYEKEERGRGNFPDRFSARQFPNYSSELNVNALLLGDSALYLCASSVSGSSYNEQFFGPGTRLTVL.

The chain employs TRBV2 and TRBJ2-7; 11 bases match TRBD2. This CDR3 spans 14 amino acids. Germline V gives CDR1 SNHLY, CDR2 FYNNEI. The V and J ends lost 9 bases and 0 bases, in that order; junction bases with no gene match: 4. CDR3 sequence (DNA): TGTGCCAGTAGCGGGAGGGCCCACTCCTACGAGCAGTACTTC. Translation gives CASSGRAHSYEQYF.

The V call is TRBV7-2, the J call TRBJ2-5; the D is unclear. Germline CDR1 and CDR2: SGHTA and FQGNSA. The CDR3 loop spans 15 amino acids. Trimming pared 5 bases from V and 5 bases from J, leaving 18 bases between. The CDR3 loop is CASSPATVVVETQYF. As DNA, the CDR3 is TGTGCCAGCAGCCCCGCCACAGTCGTTGTTGAGACCCAGTACTTC.

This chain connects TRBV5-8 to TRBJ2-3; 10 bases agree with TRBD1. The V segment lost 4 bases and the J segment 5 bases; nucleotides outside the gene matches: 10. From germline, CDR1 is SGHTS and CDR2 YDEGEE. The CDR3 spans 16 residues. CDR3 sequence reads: CASSLTGTGAQDTQYF. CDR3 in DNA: TGTGCCAGCAGCCTAACCGGGACAGGGGCCCAAGATACGCAGTATTTT.

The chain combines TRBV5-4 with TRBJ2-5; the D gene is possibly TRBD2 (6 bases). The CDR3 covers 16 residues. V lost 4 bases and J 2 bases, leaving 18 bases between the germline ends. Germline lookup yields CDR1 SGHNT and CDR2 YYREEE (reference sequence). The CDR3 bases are TGTGCCAGCAGCCGCGGCCCTAGCGAAAGGCAAGAGACCCAGTACTTC. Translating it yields CASSRGPSERQETQYF.

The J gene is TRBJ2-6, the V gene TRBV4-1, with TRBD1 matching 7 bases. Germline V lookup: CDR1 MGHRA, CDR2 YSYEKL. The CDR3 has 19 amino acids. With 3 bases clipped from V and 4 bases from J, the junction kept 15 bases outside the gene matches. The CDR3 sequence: CASSQPSDRVESGANVLTF. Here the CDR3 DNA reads TGCGCCAGCAGCCAGCCCTCAGACAGGGTGGAATCCGGGGCCAACGTCCTGACTTTC.

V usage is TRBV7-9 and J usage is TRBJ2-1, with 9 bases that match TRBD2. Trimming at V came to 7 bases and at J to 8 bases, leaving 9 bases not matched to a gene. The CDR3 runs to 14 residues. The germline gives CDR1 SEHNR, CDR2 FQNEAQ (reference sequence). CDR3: CASTWGTSRDEQFF. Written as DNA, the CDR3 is TGTGCCAGCACCTGGGGGACTAGCCGCGATGAGCAGTTCTTC.

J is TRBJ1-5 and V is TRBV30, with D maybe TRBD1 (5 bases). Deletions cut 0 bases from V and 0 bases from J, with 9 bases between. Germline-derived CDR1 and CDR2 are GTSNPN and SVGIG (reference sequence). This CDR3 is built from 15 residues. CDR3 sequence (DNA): TGTGCCTGGAGTGTACCAGGGAATAGCAATCAGCCCCAGCATTTT. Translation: CAWSVPGNSNQPQHF.

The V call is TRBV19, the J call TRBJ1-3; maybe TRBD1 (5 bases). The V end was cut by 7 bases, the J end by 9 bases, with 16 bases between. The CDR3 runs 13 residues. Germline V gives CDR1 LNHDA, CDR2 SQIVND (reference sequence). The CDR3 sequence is CASKAGASPTIYF. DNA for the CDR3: TGTGCCAGTAAGGCCGGGGCTAGTCCCACCATATATTTT.

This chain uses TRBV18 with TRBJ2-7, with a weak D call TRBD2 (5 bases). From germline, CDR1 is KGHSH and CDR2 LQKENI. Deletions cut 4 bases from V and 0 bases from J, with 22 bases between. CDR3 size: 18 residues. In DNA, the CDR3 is TGTGCCAGCTCACTTAAAAGGGTTCGGGAATCCCTCTCCTACGAGCAGTACTTC. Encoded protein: CASSLKRVRESLSYEQYF. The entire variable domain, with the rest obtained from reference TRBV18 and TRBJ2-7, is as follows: NAGVMQNPRHLVRRRGQEARLRCSPMKGHSHVYWYRQLPEEGLKFMVYLQKENIIDESGMPKERFSAEFPKEGPSILRIQQVVRGDSAAYFCASSLKRVRESLSYEQYFGPGTRLTVT.

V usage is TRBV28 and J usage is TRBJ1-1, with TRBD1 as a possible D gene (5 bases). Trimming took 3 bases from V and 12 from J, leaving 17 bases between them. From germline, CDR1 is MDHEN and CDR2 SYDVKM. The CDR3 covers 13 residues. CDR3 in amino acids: CASSFGGPSLPFF. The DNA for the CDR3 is TGTGCCAGCAGTTTCGGGGGACCTAGTTTACCTTTCTTT.